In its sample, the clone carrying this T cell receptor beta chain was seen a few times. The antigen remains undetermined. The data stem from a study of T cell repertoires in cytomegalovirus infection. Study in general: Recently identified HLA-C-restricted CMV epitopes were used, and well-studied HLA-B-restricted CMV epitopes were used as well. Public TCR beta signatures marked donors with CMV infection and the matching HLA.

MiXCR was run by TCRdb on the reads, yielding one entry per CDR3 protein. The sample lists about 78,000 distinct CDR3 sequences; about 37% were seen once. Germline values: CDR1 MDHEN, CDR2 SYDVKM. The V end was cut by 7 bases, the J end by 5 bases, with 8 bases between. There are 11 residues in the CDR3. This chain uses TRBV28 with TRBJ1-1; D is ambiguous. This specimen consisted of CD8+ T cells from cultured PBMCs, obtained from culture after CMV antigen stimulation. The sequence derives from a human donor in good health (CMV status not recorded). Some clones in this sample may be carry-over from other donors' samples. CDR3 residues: CASTSPTEAFF. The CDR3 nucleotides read TGTGCCAGCACCTCCCCAACTGAAGCTTTCTTT.